The source of this TCR beta chain is a study of blood T cells in healthy people across ages. This clonotype was observed a single time. The CDR3 is 13 residues long. Germline lookup yields CDR1 LNHDA and CDR2 SQIVND (reference sequence). A second PCR, run for roughly 7 to 12 cycles, used a sample-barcoded 5' primer plus a J-beta primer mix. TCRdb reprocessed the 5' RACE reads with MiXCR, giving one entry per CDR3 protein. The repertoire includes around 2 million distinct CDR3 sequences, more than 35% of them detected once, and 23% sits in the top ten. This receptor was taken from a human donor in good health. The chain couples TRBV19 to TRBJ2-5, with a tentative D call TRBD2 (6 bases). The J call could be wrong; TRBJ2-7 is a better fit for the DNA end. The specimen sequenced was blood. The CDR3 sequence is CASSITAGYEQYF. Here the CDR3 DNA reads TGTGCCAGTAGTATAACGGCGGGGTACGAGCAGTACTTC.